Below, 13 T cell receptor beta chains from the same sample are listed, as sequenced in a study of blood T cell repertoires in COVID-19. Sequencing was performed with immunoSEQ multiplex PCR; in TCRdb, only in-frame clones are kept and a portion is missing. This repertoire shows about 360,000 clones, 86% found once; its top ten account for 7.1%. Input material: peripheral blood. These receptors all stem from a woman aged 55-69 years with COVID-19, enrolled during active disease.

V gene TRBV19 combines with J gene TRBJ1-1; D call uncertain. The V gene lost 3 bases and the J gene lost 1 base, with 3 bases spanning the gap. The germline V gene has CDR1 LNHDA and CDR2 SQIVND (reference sequence). The CDR3 has 12 amino acids. CDR3 region: CASSIGNTEAFF. The CDR3 DNA reads TGTGCCAGTAGTATCGGGAACACTGAAGCTTTCTTT. The entire variable domain, with the rest obtained from reference TRBV19 and TRBJ1-1, is as follows: DGGITQSPKYLFRKEGQNVTLSCEQNLNHDAMYWYRQDPGQGLRLIYYSQIVNDFQKGDIAEGYSVSREKKESFPLTVTSAQKNPTAFYLCASSIGNTEAFFGQGTRLTVV.

Details on this clone: The junction differs from germline at one of its ends, possibly a read error. This chain connects TRBV3-1 (or the pseudogene TRBV3-2) to TRBJ1-5, with 9 bases lining up with TRBD1. CDR3 length equals 17 residues. CDR1 and CDR2 (germline): LGHDT, YNNKEL (reference sequence). In nucleotides, the CDR3 is TGCGGGCCGATTAACTCGGGACAGGGCCGTAGCAATCAGCCCCAGCATTTT. This sequence encodes CGPINSGQGRSNQPQHF.

The CDR3 coding sequence is TGTGCCAGCAGTTGGTTCCGGGACAGGCCTTACGAGCAGTACTTC. Amino acids: CASSWFRDRPYEQYF. This rearrangement joins TRBV6-8 to TRBJ2-7; 8 nucleotides align to TRBD1. V was pared by 4 bases and J by 4 bases, with 9 bases of the junction left unmatched. The CDR3 runs to 15 residues. Germline V gene sequence: CDR1 MNHGY, CDR2 SAAAGT.

This sequence joins TRBV19 and TRBJ1-5; perhaps TRBD1 as D (5 bases). The CDR3 loop spans 17 amino acids. V was cut by 3 bases and J by 9 bases, with 24 bases left in between. Germline CDR1 LNHDA, CDR2 SQIVND (reference sequence). The CDR3, as DNA: TGTGCCAGTAGTATGGGCAGGGCCATGAACGTAGTATGGCCCCAGCATTTT. Translated, it gives CASSMGRAMNVVWPQHF.

The genes are TRBV4-1 and TRBJ2-1; 7 nucleotides line up with TRBD2. Trimming at V came to 5 bases and at J to 0 bases, leaving 16 bases not matched to a gene. Per germline, CDR1 MGHRA and CDR2 YSYEKL. The CDR3 contains 19 residues. The DNA for the CDR3 is TGCGCCAGCAGCAAACTCCCCCTACTAGCGAGTAGCTCCTACAATGAGCAGTTCTTC. As protein: CASSKLPLLASSSYNEQFF.

CDR3 sequence (DNA): TGTGCCATCAGTATGGGGGGGGAGCAGCCCCAGCATTTT. This gives the protein CAISMGGEQPQHF. V usage is TRBV10-3 and J usage is TRBJ1-5; tentative D call: TRBD1 (5 bases). The V end lost 5 bases, the J end lost 7 bases, and 12 bases lay between the germline ends. The length of the CDR3 is 13 residues. Germline V lookup: CDR1 ENHRY, CDR2 SYGVKD.

The J gene is TRBJ2-4, the V gene TRBV11-1; 11 nucleotides align to TRBD2. The length of the CDR3 is 18 residues. V lost 0 bases and J lost 0; bases outside the gene matches: 4. Germline values: CDR1 SGHAT, CDR2 FQDESV (reference sequence). This chain's CDR3 is CASSLASGGALAKNIQYF. The CDR3 DNA is TGTGCCAGCAGCTTAGCTAGCGGGGGGGCCCTAGCCAAAAACATTCAGTACTTC.

The chain links TRBV14 to TRBJ1-2; unclear D gene. Between the trimmed V and J ends, which lost 5 bases and 7 bases, there was a span of 11 bases. Germline CDR1 is SGHDN and CDR2 is FVKESK. The CDR3 is 12 amino acids. CDR3 nucleotides: TGTGCCAGCAGCTCCCGATCCGGTGGCTACACCTTC. Translated, it gives CASSSRSGGYTF.

This chain connects TRBV4-2 to TRBJ2-3; 15 bases align to TRBD2. The V and J ends lost 5 bases and 0 bases, in that order; junction bases with no gene match: 6. Per the germline V gene, CDR1 is LGHNA and CDR2 is YNFKEQ. CDR3 length: 18 amino acids. The DNA of the CDR3 is TGTGCCAGCAGCTCCGGGACTAGCGGGGGGAGAAGCACAGATACGCAGTATTTT. Residues: CASSSGTSGGRSTDTQYF.

V is TRBV6-5 and J is TRBJ1-4; 12 bases fit TRBD1. This CDR3 comprises 16 residues. Germline CDR1 MNHEY, CDR2 SVGAGI. With 2 bases clipped from V and 8 bases from J, the junction kept 6 bases outside the gene matches. The CDR3 DNA reads as TGTGCCAGCAGTTACCGGGGACAGGGGGCGAGGGAAAAACTGTTTTTT. It yields the protein CASSYRGQGAREKLFF.

The chain links TRBV10-1 to TRBJ1-3; D is uncertain. There are 16 residues in the CDR3. V shed 2 bases and J shed 2 bases, with 13 bases lying between them. Germline-derived CDR1 and CDR2 are WNHNN and SYGVQD (reference sequence). CDR3 loop: CASSESRGAAGNTIYF. CDR3 coding DNA: TGCGCCAGCAGTGAGAGCCGGGGTGCGGCTGGAAACACCATATATTTT.

The chain employs TRBV5-8 and TRBJ2-1; 8 positions agree with TRBD1. Looked up from germline, CDR1 is SGHTS and CDR2 is YDEGEE. The CDR3 runs 15 residues. With V trimmed by 4 bases and J by 8 bases, 11 bases remained unmatched. In DNA form, the CDR3 reads TGTGCCAGCAGCCTAGGACAGGGTCTCTGGGATGAGCAGTTCTTC. Encoded protein: CASSLGQGLWDEQFF.

The chain recombines TRBV27 with TRBJ1-3; D gene uncertain. The ends were cut back, 5 bases at V and 7 bases at J, with 21 bases in the middle. Germline V CDR1 and CDR2: MNHEY, SMNVEV (reference sequence). The CDR3 has 16 residues. CDR3 sequence reads: CASSPQGPFGGNTIYF. The CDR3 bases are TGTGCCAGCAGTCCACAAGGACCCTTTGGCGGGAACACCATATATTTT.